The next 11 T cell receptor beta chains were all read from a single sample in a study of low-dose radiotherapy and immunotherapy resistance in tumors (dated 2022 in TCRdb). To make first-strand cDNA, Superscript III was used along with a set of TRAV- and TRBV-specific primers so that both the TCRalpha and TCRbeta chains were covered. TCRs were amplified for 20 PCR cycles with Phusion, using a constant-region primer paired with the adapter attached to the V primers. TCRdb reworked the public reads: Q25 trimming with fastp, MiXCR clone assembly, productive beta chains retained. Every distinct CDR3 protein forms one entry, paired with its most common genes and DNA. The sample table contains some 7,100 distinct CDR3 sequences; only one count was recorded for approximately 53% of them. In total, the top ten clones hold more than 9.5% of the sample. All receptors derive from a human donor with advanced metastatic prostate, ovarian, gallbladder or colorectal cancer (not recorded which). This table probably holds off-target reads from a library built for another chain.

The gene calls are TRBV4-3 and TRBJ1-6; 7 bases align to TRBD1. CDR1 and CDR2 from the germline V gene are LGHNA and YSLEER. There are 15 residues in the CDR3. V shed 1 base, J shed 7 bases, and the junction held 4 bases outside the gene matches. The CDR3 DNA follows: TGCGCCAGCAGCCAAGCGGGACAGTCCAATTCACCCCTCCACTTT. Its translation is CASSQAGQSNSPLHF.

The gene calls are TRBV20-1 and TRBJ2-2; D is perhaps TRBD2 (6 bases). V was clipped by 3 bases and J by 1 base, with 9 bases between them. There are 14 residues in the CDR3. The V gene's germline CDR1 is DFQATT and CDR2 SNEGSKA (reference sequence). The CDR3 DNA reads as TGCAGTGCTAGCTCCGGGGGGAACACCGGGGAGCTGTTTTTT. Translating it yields CSASSGGNTGELFF.

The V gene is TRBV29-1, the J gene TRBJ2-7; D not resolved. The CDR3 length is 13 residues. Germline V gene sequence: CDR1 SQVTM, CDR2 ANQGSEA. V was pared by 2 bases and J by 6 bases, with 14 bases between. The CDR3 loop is CSVESDYRGEQYF. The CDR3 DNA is TGCAGCGTTGAATCAGATTACCGAGGCGAGCAGTACTTC.

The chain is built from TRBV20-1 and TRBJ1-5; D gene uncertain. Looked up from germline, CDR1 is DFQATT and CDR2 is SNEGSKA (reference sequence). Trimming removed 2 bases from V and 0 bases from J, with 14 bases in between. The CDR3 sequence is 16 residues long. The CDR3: CSARLGGFYSNQPQHF. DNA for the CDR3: TGCAGTGCTAGATTGGGTGGATTTTATAGCAATCAGCCCCAGCATTTT.

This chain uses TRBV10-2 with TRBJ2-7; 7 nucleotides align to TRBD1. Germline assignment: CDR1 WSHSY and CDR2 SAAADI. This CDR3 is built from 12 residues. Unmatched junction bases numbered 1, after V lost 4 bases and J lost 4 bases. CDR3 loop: CASSGTGYEQYF. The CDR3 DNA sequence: TGCGCCAGCAGTGGGACAGGATACGAGCAGTACTTC.

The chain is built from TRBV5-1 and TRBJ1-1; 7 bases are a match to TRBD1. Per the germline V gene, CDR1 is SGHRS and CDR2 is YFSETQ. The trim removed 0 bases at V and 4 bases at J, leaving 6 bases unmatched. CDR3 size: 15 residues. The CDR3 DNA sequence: TGCGCCAGCAGCTTGGGAGGGGGCTTTAGCACTGAAGCTTTCTTT. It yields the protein CASSLGGGFSTEAFF.

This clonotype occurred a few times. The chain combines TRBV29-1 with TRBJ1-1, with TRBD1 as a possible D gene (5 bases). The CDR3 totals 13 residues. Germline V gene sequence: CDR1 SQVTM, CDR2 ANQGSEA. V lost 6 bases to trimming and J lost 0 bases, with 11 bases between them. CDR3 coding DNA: TGCAGCGTAGTTCCGGGGGTGAACACTGAAGCTTTCTTT. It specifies CSVVPGVNTEAFF.

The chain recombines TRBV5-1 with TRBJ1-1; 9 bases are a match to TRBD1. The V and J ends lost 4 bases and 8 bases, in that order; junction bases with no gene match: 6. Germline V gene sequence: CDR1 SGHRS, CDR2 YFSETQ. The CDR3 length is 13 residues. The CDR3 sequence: CASSPPDRGEAFF. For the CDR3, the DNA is TGCGCCAGCAGCCCACCGGACAGGGGAGAAGCTTTCTTT.

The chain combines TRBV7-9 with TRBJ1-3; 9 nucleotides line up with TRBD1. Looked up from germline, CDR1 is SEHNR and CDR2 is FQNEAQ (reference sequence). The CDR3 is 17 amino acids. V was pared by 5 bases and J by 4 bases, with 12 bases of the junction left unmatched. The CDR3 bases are TGTGCCAGCAGCATCCGGGACAGGGAATCGAGCGGAAACACCATATATTTT. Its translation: CASSIRDRESSGNTIYF. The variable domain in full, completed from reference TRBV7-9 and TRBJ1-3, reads DTGVSQNPRHKITKRGQNVTFRCDPISEHNRLYWYRQTLGQGPEFLTYFQNEAQLEKSRLLSDRFSAERPKGSFSTLEIQRTEQGDSAMYLCASSIRDRESSGNTIYFGEGSWLTVV.

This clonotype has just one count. The CDR3 protein is CAISESPSGDYNEQFF. CDR3 nucleotides: TGTGCCATCAGTGAGTCTCCTAGCGGGGACTACAATGAGCAGTTCTTC. V is TRBV10-3 and J is TRBJ2-1; 9 bases line up with TRBD2. Germline CDR1 reads ENHRY; CDR2 reads SYGVKD. V lost 0 bases and J lost 3; bases outside the gene matches: 3. This CDR3 has 16 residues.

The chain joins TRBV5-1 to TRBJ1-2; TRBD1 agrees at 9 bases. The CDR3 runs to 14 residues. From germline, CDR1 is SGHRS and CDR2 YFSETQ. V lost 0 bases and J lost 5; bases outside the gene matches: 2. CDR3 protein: CASSLDGQGYGYTF. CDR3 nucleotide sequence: TGCGCCAGCAGCTTGGATGGACAGGGGTATGGCTACACCTTC.